The next 17 T cell receptor beta chains were all read from a single sample in a study of identical twins. One entry per CDR3 protein results from TCRdb running MiXCR on the 5' RACE reads. Found here are 450,000 or so distinct CDR3 sequences, 11% to 15% of them singletons; the top ten hold approximately 0.52%. These data are also associated with another study on yellow fever vaccine responses in identical twins.

The sequencing input was CD4+ T cells sorted from blood. The receptors were sampled from a woman between 18 and 30 years old in good health.

The sample holds a few counts of this clonotype. The gene calls are TRBV5-1 and TRBJ2-3; 7 nucleotides agree with TRBD2. The V and J ends lost 2 bases and 1 base, in that order; junction bases with no gene match: 4. Germline V gene sequence: CDR1 SGHRS, CDR2 YFSETQ. The CDR3 contains 15 residues. CDR3 nucleotide sequence: TGCGCCAGCAGCTTCGGACGGGGGGGCACAGATACGCAGTATTTT. This encodes CASSFGRGGTDTQYF.

This clonotype turned up a few times. The chain links TRBV5-1 to TRBJ2-1; 7 positions agree with TRBD1. This CDR3 has 15 residues. J gave up 5 bases and V 0 bases, and 5 bases lay outside the gene matches. Looked up from germline, CDR1 is SGHRS and CDR2 is YFSETQ. In nucleotides, the CDR3 is TGCGCCAGCAGCTTGGTGGGACAGACTAACAATGAGCAGTTCTTC. Translating it yields CASSLVGQTNNEQFF.

This clonotype was counted between two and nine times. The chain combines TRBV28 with TRBJ1-4, with TRBD1 matching over 7 bases. The CDR3 has 14 amino acids. With 5 bases clipped from V and 10 bases from J, the junction kept 10 bases outside the gene matches. The germline V gene has CDR1 MDHEN and CDR2 SYDVKM. In nucleotides, the CDR3 is TGTGCCAGCAGTCCCGGGACAGTATCCTTAAAACTGTTTTTT. Its translation: CASSPGTVSLKLFF. Together with reference TRBV28 and TRBJ1-4, the CDR3 gives the full variable domain: DVKVTQSSRYLVKRTGEKVFLECVQDMDHENMFWYRQDPGLGLRLIYFSYDVKMKEKGDIPEGYSVSREKKERFSLILESASTNQTSMYLCASSPGTVSLKLFFGSGTQLSVL.

This clonotype has just a few counts. The chain uses TRBV5-1 and TRBJ2-1, with D possibly being TRBD1 or TRBD2 (5 bases each). This CDR3 has 15 amino acids. Trimming removed 1 base at V and 6 bases at J, with 14 bases between. The germline V gene encodes CDR1 SGHRS and CDR2 YFSETQ. The CDR3 spells CASSLLATEGNEQFF. Here the CDR3 DNA reads TGCGCCAGCAGCTTGTTGGCGACAGAGGGCAATGAGCAGTTCTTC.

This clonotype was seen a few times. V gene TRBV7-8 combines with J gene TRBJ2-7; tentative D call: TRBD2 (6 bases). The germline CDR1 and CDR2 sequences are SGHVS and FQNEAQ. V was cut by 1 base and J by 12 bases, with 13 bases left in between. This CDR3 is 12 amino acids long. The CDR3 region has the DNA TGTGCCAGCAGCTTAGACCTCATCGGGGGGTACTTC. As protein: CASSLDLIGGYF.

This chain uses TRBV20-1 with TRBJ2-3, with TRBD2 identical over 7 bases. The CDR3 covers 16 residues. Per the germline V gene, CDR1 is DFQATT and CDR2 is SNEGSKA (reference sequence). Unmatched junction bases numbered 16, after V lost 3 bases and J lost 7 bases. The CDR3 sequence is CSARNPGAGASNTQYF. Here the CDR3 DNA reads TGCAGTGCTAGGAACCCCGGGGCGGGAGCCTCAAATACGCAGTATTTT.

The rearrangement uses TRBV20-1 and TRBJ2-7, with 11 bases that match TRBD2. Per germline, CDR1 DFQATT and CDR2 SNEGSKA (reference sequence). The junction had 13 bases not matched to a gene; V was cut back by 5 bases and J by 7 bases. The CDR3 extends over 15 amino acids. CDR3 sequence reads: CSAPTQRLAGSEQYF. DNA for the CDR3: TGCAGTGCTCCAACCCAACGACTAGCGGGGTCAGAGCAGTACTTC.

This clonotype turned up a few times. The gene calls are TRBV12-3 or TRBV12-4 and TRBJ2-5; 7 nucleotides agree with TRBD1. This CDR3 is 18 amino acids long. CDR3 loop: CTCSLVSLLQGSGETQYF. The CDR3 nucleotides are TGTACCTGCAGTTTAGTTTCCCTCCTACAGGGGTCAGGGGAGACCCAGTACTTC.

This clonotype occurred a few times. The V gene is TRBV6-5, the J gene TRBJ1-5; 8 bases align to TRBD1. The CDR3 spans 18 residues. Germline V CDR1 and CDR2: MNHEY, SVGAGI. V shed 2 bases, J shed 7 bases, and the junction held 16 bases outside the gene matches. The DNA for the CDR3 is TGTGCCAGCAGTTACCCCGAGAAGGGAAGGACAGGGCCGCAGCCCCAGCATTTT. Translation: CASSYPEKGRTGPQPQHF.

The chain links TRBV28 to TRBJ2-3; D uncertain. V dropped 7 bases and J dropped 1 base, with 18 bases sitting between them. The CDR3 sequence is 16 residues long. Looked up from germline, CDR1 is MDHEN and CDR2 is SYDVKM. The DNA for the CDR3 is TGTGCCAGCATAGCCGACCTTGGTACCGGCACAGATACGCAGTATTTT. Protein sequence: CASIADLGTGTDTQYF.

The genes are TRBV5-1 and TRBJ1-1; TRBD1 agrees at 9 bases. The CDR3 spans 15 residues. With 4 bases clipped from V and 4 bases from J, the junction kept 8 bases outside the gene matches. CDR1 and CDR2 (germline): SGHRS, YFSETQ. CDR3 DNA: TGCGCCAGCAGCCAGCCACAGGGGGCCTCCACTGAAGCTTTCTTT. This sequence encodes CASSQPQGASTEAFF.

This clonotype was counted many times. The chain is built from TRBV11-2 and TRBJ1-1; D not certain. Trimming shortened V by 8 bases and J by 4 bases, and 8 bases separated the two germline ends. The germline V gene encodes CDR1 SGHAT and CDR2 FQNNGV. CDR3 length: 11 amino acids. The CDR3 protein is CASVRGTEAFF. CDR3 bases: TGTGCCAGCGTTCGTGGCACTGAAGCTTTCTTT.

This clonotype was observed a handful of times. The chain has TRBV4-2 and TRBJ2-7, with 8 bases lining up with TRBD2. Germline V lookup: CDR1 LGHNA, CDR2 YNFKEQ. This CDR3 is 15 amino acids long. Trimming removed 2 bases from V and 4 bases from J; junction bases left unmatched: 7. CDR3 in DNA: TGTGCCAGCAGCCAAACCGGGACTAGGGTTTACGAGCAGTACTTC. Protein: CASSQTGTRVYEQYF.

In its sample, this clonotype was seen a few times. This chain joins TRBV7-8 and TRBJ2-3; D is undetermined. V lost 2 bases and J 2 bases, leaving 8 bases between the germline ends. CDR1 SGHVS and CDR2 FQNEAQ come from the germline V gene. The CDR3 length is 14 residues. CDR3 in amino acids: CASSLNGPTDTQYF. As DNA, the CDR3 is TGTGCCAGCAGCTTAAATGGACCCACAGATACGCAGTATTTT. Full variable domain (outside the CDR3, taken from reference TRBV7-8 and TRBJ2-3): GAGVSQSPRYKVAKRGQDVALRCDPISGHVSLFWYQQALGQGPEFLTYFQNEAQLDKSGLPSDRFFAERPEGSVSTLKIQRTQQEDSAVYLCASSLNGPTDTQYFGPGTRLTVL.

The sample holds one count of this clonotype. The rearrangement links TRBV5-4 to TRBJ2-4; D ambiguous. This CDR3 comprises 19 residues. The germline V and J ends were trimmed by 0 bases and 1 base, with 20 bases remaining between them. The germline V gene has CDR1 SGHNT and CDR2 YYREEE (reference sequence). The CDR3 is CASSLAPRPGSFAKNIQYF. In DNA form, the CDR3 reads TGTGCCAGCAGCTTGGCTCCGAGACCCGGCAGTTTTGCCAAAAACATTCAGTACTTC.

The V gene is TRBV15, the J gene TRBJ2-1; TRBD2 agrees at 9 bases. Per the germline V gene, CDR1 is LNHNV and CDR2 is YYDKDF (reference sequence). Germline trimming cut 1 base from V and 9 bases from J; bases unmatched to any gene: 7. The CDR3 loop spans 15 amino acids. The CDR3 DNA is TGTGCCACCAGCAGAGCGCGGGAGGGCCGGGTTGAGCAGTTCTTC. Its translation: CATSRAREGRVEQFF.

In its sample, this clonotype was seen many times. The chain couples TRBV28 to TRBJ2-3, with 8 bases lining up with TRBD2. Losses at the gene ends were 4 bases for V and 1 base for J; bases not matched to a gene: 1. The germline CDR1 and CDR2 sequences are MDHEN and SYDVKM. The CDR3 totals 14 residues. Here the CDR3 reads CASSSTSGTDTQYF. The CDR3 nucleotides read TGTGCCAGCAGTTCGACTAGCGGCACAGATACGCAGTATTTT.